Below, one TCR beta chain is given with its context. Its antigen remains unknown. TCRdb's copy holds only in-frame clones and misses some; the assay was immunoSEQ multiplex PCR. The sample consists of about 91,000 clones, roughly 96% of them appearing once. The sample belongs to a study of siplizumab effects on memory and regulatory T cells. Notes on the study in general: The study found naive T cells seemingly more diverse than memory cells and seemingly major alloresponse contributors.

Germline loops: CDR1 ENHRY, CDR2 SYGVKD. Deletions cut 0 bases from V and 0 bases from J, with 5 bases between. The CDR3 contains 14 residues. This sequence was found in a human donor in good health. The chain links TRBV10-3 to TRBJ1-1; D may be TRBD1 (5 bases). Input material: naive CD4+ T cells sorted from blood. CDR3 amino acids: CAISESGVNTEAFF. CDR3 DNA: TGTGCCATCAGTGAGTCGGGGGTGAACACTGAAGCTTTCTTT.